What follows is one T cell receptor (beta chain) and its context. The antigen is unknown. The data derive from a study of cytomegalovirus exposure and HLA in healthy donors. Study conclusions and caveats: A later look showed TCR association rates differing by HLA locus, highest for DRB1 and lowest for HLA-C. Some V segments, TRBV6-2 and TRBV6-3 among them, were indistinguishable and were therefore excluded. A missense variant in DCLRE1C was later tied to TCR beta V- and J-gene trimming. Some TCR beta chains (164 of them) were listed as cytomegalovirus-associated.

Primers for the PCR totalled 60 Vbeta and 13 Jbeta. Method: immunoSEQ multiplex PCR; TCRdb's copy keeps in-frame clones and lacks some. The listing records about 64,000 clones. The germline V gene encodes CDR1 GTSNPN and CDR2 SVGIG (reference sequence). There are 13 residues in the CDR3. The V end lost 1 base, the J end lost 5 bases, and 9 bases lay between the germline ends. Sequencing was performed on PBMCs. The chain employs TRBV30 and TRBJ2-1, with D tentatively TRBD1 (6 bases). This receptor was taken from a woman between 18 and 29 years old in good health and CMV-seronegative. Written as DNA, the CDR3 is TGTGCCTGGAGTGGGGACACCGACAATGAGCAGTTCTTC. As protein: CAWSGDTDNEQFF.